This T cell receptor beta chain is drawn from a study of Ad26.COV2.S vaccination and SARS-CoV-2 variants. Treatment in this sample: roughly 19 received Ad26.COV2.S at low or high dose, single or two shots; 5 received placebo; per-sample allocation not given. Sampling was done on day 63 after the first vaccine or placebo injection. Germline CDR1 is LNHNV and CDR2 is YYDKDF (reference sequence). This CDR3 has 15 amino acids. V was clipped by 9 bases and J by 3 bases, with 21 bases between them. The data were produced by immunoSEQ multiplex PCR, yet TCRdb's version contains in-frame clones alone and is incomplete. The sample shows about 480,000 clones, 87% of them seen only once.

The rearrangement uses TRBV15 and TRBJ2-7; TRBD2 is a possible D gene (6 bases). The receptor comes from a person between 18 and 65 years old who received the Ad26.COV2.S COVID-19 vaccine or a placebo. Here the sequenced sample was peripheral blood, taken in a trial of Ad26.COV2.S vaccine versus placebo. This CDR3 reads CATTKNRDSHYEQYF. The CDR3 DNA is TGTGCCACAACTAAAAACCGGGACTCCCACTACGAGCAGTACTTC.